This TCR beta chain was obtained from a study of T cells in Graves' hyperthyroidism and ophthalmopathy. Study overall: Initial diagnosis, before any treatment, was when peripheral blood was collected. The study, taken as a whole, reports: Within blood appeared most thyroid clonotypes that had expanded above 0.001.

From germline, CDR1 is MNHGY and CDR2 SAAAGT. This CDR3 spans 12 amino acids. As to this clonotype: Antigen: not known.

Patients between 18 and 65 years old had hyperthyroidism, newly diagnosed and lasting under 2 months. A sample of blood taken at first hyperthyroidism diagnosis preceded any ophthalmopathy symptoms. Amplified TCR beta CDR3 regions came from RNA transcripts. HTBI primers were used for first-round RT-PCR of the TCR CDR3. A single record per CDR3 protein comes from TCRdb applying MiXCR to the multiplex PCR reads. The data contain almost 600,000 distinct CDR3 sequences, approximately 15% of them singletons. Source material: blood. The TCR comes from a woman younger than 45 with Graves' hyperthyroidism that later progressed to Graves' ophthalmopathy. V is TRBV6-8 and J is TRBJ1-4; no firm D call. CDR3 protein: CVSRAPNEKLFF. CDR3 bases: TGTGTCTCAAGGGCACCTAATGAAAAACTGTTTTTT.